These T cell receptor beta chains were read from a single sample in a study of T cells in Graves' hyperthyroidism and ophthalmopathy. MiXCR, run by TCRdb on the multiplex PCR reads, gives a single entry per CDR3 protein. The repertoire has about 340,000 distinct CDR3 sequences, around a fifth of them found once; the top ten carry about 50%. Sequences were obtained from blood. These receptors came from a woman aged 45-60 years with Graves' hyperthyroidism. CDR3s include the opening cysteine and the closing phenylalanine or tryptophan. The order of the fields is J gene, V gene, D gene, CDR3 protein. The D gene is left open where the match is weak.

TRBJ1-2 TRBV3-1 . CASSPFEGNYGYTF
TRBJ1-2 TRBV5-6 TRBD1 CASSPDRGANYGYTF
TRBJ2-1 TRBV10-3 . CAISDVAGDSNEQFF
TRBJ1-4 TRBV2 TRBD1 CASSVNRGTNEKLFF
TRBJ1-3 TRBV5-1 . CASSLDRQASGNTIYF
TRBJ1-5 TRBV6-1 TRBD1 CASATGDQPQHF
TRBJ2-1 TRBV7-6 . CASKVDRSIYNEQFF
TRBJ2-2 TRBV20-1 TRBD2 CSAGPGTSGTGELFF
TRBJ1-6 TRBV25-1 TRBD1 CASTLGTGGNSPLHF
TRBJ2-5 TRBV2 TRBD1 CASRQTGQETQYF
TRBJ2-1 TRBV24-1 TRBD2 CATSDLGVGLAGGNEQFF
TRBJ2-1 TRBV20-1 TRBD2 CSASGRNYNEQFF
TRBJ2-3 TRBV11-3 TRBD1 CASSHTGGDTQYF
TRBJ2-4 TRBV6-1 . CASSPRGRRIAKNIQYF
TRBJ2-2 TRBV11-2 . CASSLAETNTGELFF
TRBJ2-3 TRBV11-2 TRBD2 CASSLRSGRETDTQYF
TRBJ2-7 TRBV12-3/TRBV12-4 TRBD2 CASSFRGGPYEQYF
TRBJ1-2 TRBV27 TRBD1 CASSRGGASYGYTF
TRBJ2-4 TRBV12-3/TRBV12-4 . CASRAGINIQYF
TRBJ2-7 TRBV20-1 . CSAPRPVNPSYEQYF